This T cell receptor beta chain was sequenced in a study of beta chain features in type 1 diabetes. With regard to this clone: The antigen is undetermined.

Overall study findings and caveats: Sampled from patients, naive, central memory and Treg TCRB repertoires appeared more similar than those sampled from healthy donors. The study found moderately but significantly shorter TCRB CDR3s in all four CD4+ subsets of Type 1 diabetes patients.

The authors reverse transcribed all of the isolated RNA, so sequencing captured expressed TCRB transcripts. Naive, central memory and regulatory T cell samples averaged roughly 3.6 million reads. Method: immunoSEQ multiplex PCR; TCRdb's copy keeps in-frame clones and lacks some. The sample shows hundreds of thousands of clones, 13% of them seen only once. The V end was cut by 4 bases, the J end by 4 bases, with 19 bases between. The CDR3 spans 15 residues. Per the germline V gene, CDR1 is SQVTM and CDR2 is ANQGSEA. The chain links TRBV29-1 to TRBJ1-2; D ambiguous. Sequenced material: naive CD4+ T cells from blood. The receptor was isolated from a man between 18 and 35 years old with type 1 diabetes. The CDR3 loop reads CSVAIHLPEAYGYTF. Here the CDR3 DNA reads TGCAGCGTTGCCATTCACCTACCGGAGGCCTATGGCTACACCTTC.